A selection of T cell receptor beta chains follows, all from one sample in a study of vaccination and CD4 T cells after COVID-19. TCRdb called the PCR reads again in MiXCR, with one record for every CDR3 protein. The sample gives about 22,000 distinct CDR3 sequences, approximately 38% of which show up once; about 32% is in the top ten. These TCRs are of unknown antigen specificity. The sample was CD4+ T cells from blood, cultured in vitro, taken about 7 months after SARS-CoV-2 vaccination. These receptors were taken from a human donor who had recovered from COVID-19. Each CDR3 is given with its conserved first and last residue. Fields, in order: J gene, D gene, clone size, CDR3 length, V gene, CDR3 DNA, CDR3 protein. A D gene is named only where the DNA matches it firmly. Only some rows state a clone size, as once, few, many or a class for expanded clones.

j_gene: TRBJ2-7; d_gene: -; abundance: few; len: 13; v_gene: TRBV27; CDR3nt: TGTGCCAGCAGCCGACTAGTCGATTCCGAGCAGTACTTC; CDR3aa: CASSRLVDSEQYF
j_gene: TRBJ2-3; d_gene: -; abundance: few; len: 18; v_gene: TRBV15; CDR3nt: TGTGCCACCAGCAGAGATTCGTTGTGGGGGGGCGTGACAGATACGCAGTATTTT; CDR3aa: CATSRDSLWGGVTDTQYF
j_gene: TRBJ2-7; d_gene: -; abundance: -; len: 14; v_gene: TRBV11-3; CDR3nt: TGTGCCAGCAGCTTAGGTCAGAGCTCAGGGGAGCAGTACTTC; CDR3aa: CASSLGQSSGEQYF
j_gene: TRBJ1-6; d_gene: -; abundance: few; len: 13; v_gene: TRBV27; CDR3nt: TGTGCCAGCAGTTTTGGGTATAATTCACCCCTCCACTTT; CDR3aa: CASSFGYNSPLHF
j_gene: TRBJ2-7; d_gene: -; abundance: -; len: 16; v_gene: TRBV11-2; CDR3nt: TGTGCCAGCAGCTCCATCACCGGGACAAGACACTACGAGCAGTACTTC; CDR3aa: CASSSITGTRHYEQYF
j_gene: TRBJ2-1; d_gene: -; abundance: -; len: 12; v_gene: TRBV7-3; CDR3nt: TGTGCCAGCAGCCCCGGAGGGGATGAGCAGTTCTTC; CDR3aa: CASSPGGDEQFF
j_gene: TRBJ1-2; d_gene: -; abundance: -; len: 13; v_gene: TRBV6-1; CDR3nt: TGTGCCAGCGGGCGGGTTACTGGAAATGGCTACACCTTC; CDR3aa: CASGRVTGNGYTF
j_gene: TRBJ2-7; d_gene: TRBD2; abundance: once; len: 17; v_gene: TRBV4-2; CDR3nt: TGTGCCAGCAGCCTTCGACTAGCGAGAGAACCGGACTACGAGCAGTACTTC; CDR3aa: CASSLRLAREPDYEQYF
j_gene: TRBJ1-5; d_gene: TRBD1; abundance: -; len: 15; v_gene: TRBV19; CDR3nt: TGTGCCAGTACCCCTTGGGGGACAGCCAATCAGCCCCAGCATTTT; CDR3aa: CASTPWGTANQPQHF
j_gene: TRBJ2-3; d_gene: -; abundance: few; len: 16; v_gene: TRBV15; CDR3nt: TGTGCCACCAGCAGGGGGGCTAGCGGCTACTCAGATACGCAGTATTTT; CDR3aa: CATSRGASGYSDTQYF
j_gene: TRBJ1-2; d_gene: -; abundance: -; len: 13; v_gene: TRBV11-2; CDR3nt: TGTGCCAGCAGCTTTACCGGGACGCAAGGCTACACCTTC; CDR3aa: CASSFTGTQGYTF
j_gene: TRBJ2-7; d_gene: TRBD2; abundance: many; len: 18; v_gene: TRBV6-1; CDR3nt: TGTGCCAGCAGGAAGGAGTCGCGGGGGGGCAGTCTAGTATACGAGCAGTACTTC; CDR3aa: CASRKESRGGSLVYEQYF
j_gene: TRBJ2-7; d_gene: TRBD2; abundance: few; len: 15; v_gene: TRBV20-1; CDR3nt: TGCAGTGCTAGGGCACCTAGCGGGCACACCTACGAGCAGTACTTC; CDR3aa: CSARAPSGHTYEQYF
j_gene: TRBJ2-3; d_gene: -; abundance: -; len: 16; v_gene: TRBV15; CDR3nt: TGTGCCACCAGCAGAGATCAAGGGGCTGGAACAGATACGCAGTATTTT; CDR3aa: CATSRDQGAGTDTQYF
j_gene: TRBJ2-7; d_gene: -; abundance: -; len: 16; v_gene: TRBV19; CDR3nt: TGTGCCAGTAGTTGGTATGGGGCAGCAGACCCATACGAGCAGTACTTC; CDR3aa: CASSWYGAADPYEQYF
j_gene: TRBJ2-5; d_gene: TRBD2; abundance: -; len: 18; v_gene: TRBV20-1; CDR3nt: TGCAGTGCTCCGGGACTAGCGGGAGTGGGGGGTGGGGGAGAGACCCAGTACTTC; CDR3aa: CSAPGLAGVGGGGETQYF
j_gene: TRBJ1-2; d_gene: TRBD1; abundance: few; len: 12; v_gene: TRBV20-1; CDR3nt: TGCAGTGCTTCCCAGGGGGGGATTGGCTACACCTTC; CDR3aa: CSASQGGIGYTF
j_gene: TRBJ2-5; d_gene: -; abundance: -; len: 11; v_gene: TRBV2; CDR3nt: TGTGCCAGCACCTACCAAGAGACCCAGTACTTC; CDR3aa: CASTYQETQYF
j_gene: TRBJ1-2; d_gene: -; abundance: few; len: 13; v_gene: TRBV6-2/TRBV6-3; CDR3nt: TGTGCCAGCAGTTACTGGGAAAGTAATGGCTACACCTTC; CDR3aa: CASSYWESNGYTF
j_gene: TRBJ1-2; d_gene: -; abundance: -; len: 16; v_gene: TRBV19; CDR3nt: TGTGCCAGTAGTACCTCCCTGGCAGGGGTCAACTATGGCTACACCTTC; CDR3aa: CASSTSLAGVNYGYTF
j_gene: TRBJ1-3; d_gene: -; abundance: -; len: 12; v_gene: TRBV20-1; CDR3nt: TGCAGTGCTAGAGATACTGGAAACACCATATATTTT; CDR3aa: CSARDTGNTIYF
j_gene: TRBJ2-3; d_gene: -; abundance: -; len: 16; v_gene: TRBV20-1; CDR3nt: TGCAGTGCTAGGCGGGGTTTTGCGCAGAGCACAGATACGCAGTATTTT; CDR3aa: CSARRGFAQSTDTQYF
j_gene: TRBJ2-3; d_gene: TRBD2; abundance: few; len: 15; v_gene: TRBV20-1; CDR3nt: TGCAGTGCTAGAGATCGTCGGGGGGGGCTGGATACGCAGTATTTT; CDR3aa: CSARDRRGGLDTQYF
j_gene: TRBJ1-5; d_gene: -; abundance: many; len: 13; v_gene: TRBV20-1; CDR3nt: TGCAGTGCCCGGGTGGGATTGGGTCAGCCCCAGCATTTT; CDR3aa: CSARVGLGQPQHF
j_gene: TRBJ1-5; d_gene: TRBD1; abundance: -; len: 14; v_gene: TRBV6-1; CDR3nt: TGTGCCAGCAATAGACAGGGAACCAATCAGCCCCAGCATTTT; CDR3aa: CASNRQGTNQPQHF
j_gene: TRBJ2-7; d_gene: TRBD1; abundance: -; len: 14; v_gene: TRBV6-5; CDR3nt: TGTGCCAGCAGTTATATAGGACAGGGCCTCGAGCAGTACTTC; CDR3aa: CASSYIGQGLEQYF
j_gene: TRBJ2-1; d_gene: TRBD2; abundance: -; len: 16; v_gene: TRBV7-2; CDR3nt: TGTGCCAGCAGCGCGGGGGGTAGCGGCTCCTACAATGAGCAGTTCTTC; CDR3aa: CASSAGGSGSYNEQFF
j_gene: TRBJ2-1; d_gene: TRBD2; abundance: -; len: 16; v_gene: TRBV20-1; CDR3nt: TGCAGTGCTAGAGATCGAAGCGGGGGGTCATACAATGAGCAGTTCTTC; CDR3aa: CSARDRSGGSYNEQFF
j_gene: TRBJ2-5; d_gene: -; abundance: medium-sized; len: 14; v_gene: TRBV7-6; CDR3nt: TGTGCCAGCAGCTTATTTCAGGGTCAAGAGACCCAGTACTTC; CDR3aa: CASSLFQGQETQYF
j_gene: TRBJ1-2; d_gene: TRBD1; abundance: few; len: 12; v_gene: TRBV7-9; CDR3nt: TGTGCCAGCAGCTGGGACAGCTATGGCTACACCTTC; CDR3aa: CASSWDSYGYTF
j_gene: TRBJ2-7; d_gene: TRBD2; abundance: -; len: 15; v_gene: TRBV6-4; CDR3nt: TGTGCCAGCAGTGACTCTGCTAGCGGGAGTTTTGAGCAGTACTTC; CDR3aa: CASSDSASGSFEQYF